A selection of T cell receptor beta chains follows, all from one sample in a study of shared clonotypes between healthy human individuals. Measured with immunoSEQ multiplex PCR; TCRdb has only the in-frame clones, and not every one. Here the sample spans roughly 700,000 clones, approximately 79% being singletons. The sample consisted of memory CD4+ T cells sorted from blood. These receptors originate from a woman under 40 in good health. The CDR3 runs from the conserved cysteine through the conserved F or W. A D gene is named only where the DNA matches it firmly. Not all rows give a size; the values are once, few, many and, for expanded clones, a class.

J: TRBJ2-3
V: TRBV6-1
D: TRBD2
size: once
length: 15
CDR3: CASSESETSRNTQYF
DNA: TGTGCCAGCAGTGAAAGTGAGACTAGCAGAAATACGCAGTATTTT

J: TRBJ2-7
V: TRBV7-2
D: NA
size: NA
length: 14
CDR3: CASSLQVISYEQYF
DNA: TGTGCCAGCAGCCTACAGGTTATCTCCTACGAGCAGTACTTC

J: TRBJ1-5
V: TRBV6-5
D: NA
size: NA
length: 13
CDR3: CASSYTDNQPQHF
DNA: TGTGCCAGCAGTTACACGGACAATCAGCCCCAGCATTTT

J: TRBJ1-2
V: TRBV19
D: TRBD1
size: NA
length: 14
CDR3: CASSRAGGLYGYTF
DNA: TGTGCCAGTAGTAGGGCAGGGGGGCTCTATGGCTACACCTTC

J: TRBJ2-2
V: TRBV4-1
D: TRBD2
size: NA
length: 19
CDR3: CASSQGWVAGLSNTGELFF
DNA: TGCGCCAGCAGCCAAGGATGGGTAGCGGGGCTATCGAACACCGGGGAGCTGTTTTTT

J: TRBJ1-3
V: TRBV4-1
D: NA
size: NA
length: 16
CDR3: CASSHPAFEAGNTIYF
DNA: TGCGCCAGCAGCCACCCTGCTTTTGAGGCTGGAAACACCATATATTTT

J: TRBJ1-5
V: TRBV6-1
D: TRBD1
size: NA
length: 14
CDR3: CASSAGTGVGPQHF
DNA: TGTGCCAGCAGTGCCGGGACAGGGGTGGGGCCCCAGCATTTT

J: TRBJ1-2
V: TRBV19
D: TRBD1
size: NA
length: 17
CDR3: CASTTSPLRTGGDGYTF
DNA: TGTGCCAGTACCACATCACCACTCAGGACAGGGGGCGATGGCTACACCTTC

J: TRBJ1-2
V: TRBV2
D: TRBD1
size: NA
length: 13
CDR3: CARLLRDRSGYTF
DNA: TGTGCCAGATTACTCCGGGACAGGTCTGGCTACACCTTC

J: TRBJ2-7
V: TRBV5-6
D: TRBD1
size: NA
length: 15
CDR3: CASSSPGGASYEQYF
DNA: TGTGCCAGCAGCTCCCCAGGGGGCGCTTCCTACGAGCAGTACTTC

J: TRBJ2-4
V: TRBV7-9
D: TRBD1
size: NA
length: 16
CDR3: CASSYTKTGAKNIQYF
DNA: TGTGCCAGCAGCTACACTAAGACAGGGGCCAAAAACATTCAGTACTTC

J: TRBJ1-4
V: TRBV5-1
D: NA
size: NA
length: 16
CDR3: CASSPVLGARGEKLFF
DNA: TGCGCCAGCAGCCCCGTTCTCGGGGCCCGGGGTGAAAAACTGTTTTTT

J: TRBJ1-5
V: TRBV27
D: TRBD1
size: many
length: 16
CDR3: CASSRSGTASREPQHF
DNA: TGTGCCAGCAGTAGATCCGGGACAGCCTCACGGGAGCCCCAGCATTTT

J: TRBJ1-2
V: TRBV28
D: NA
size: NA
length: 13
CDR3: CASRGGKVYGYTF
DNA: TGTGCCAGCAGGGGGGGGAAGGTGTATGGCTACACCTTC

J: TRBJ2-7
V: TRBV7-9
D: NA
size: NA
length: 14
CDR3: CASSSTGESQEQYF
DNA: TGTGCCAGCAGTTCCACGGGGGAATCGCAAGAGCAGTACTTC

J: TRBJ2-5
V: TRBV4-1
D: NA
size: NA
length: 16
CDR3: CASSQEKRNYRETQYF
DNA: TGCGCCAGCAGCCAAGAAAAGCGTAATTACCGGGAGACCCAGTACTTC

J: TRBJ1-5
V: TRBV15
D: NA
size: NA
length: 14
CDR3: CATSRTASNQPQHF
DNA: TGTGCCACCAGCAGGACAGCTAGCAATCAGCCCCAGCATTTT

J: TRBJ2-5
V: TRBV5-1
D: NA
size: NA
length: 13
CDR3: CASSPGLQETQYF
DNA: TGCGCCAGCAGCCCCGGATTACAAGAGACCCAGTACTTC

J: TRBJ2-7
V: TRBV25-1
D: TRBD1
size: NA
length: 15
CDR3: CASSGVVGGVDEQYF
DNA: TGTGCCAGCAGTGGGGTCGTAGGGGGCGTCGACGAGCAGTACTTC

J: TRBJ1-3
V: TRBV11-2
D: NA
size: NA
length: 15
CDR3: CASSLSGADGNTIYF
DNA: TGTGCCAGCAGCTTAAGTGGGGCGGATGGAAACACCATATATTTT

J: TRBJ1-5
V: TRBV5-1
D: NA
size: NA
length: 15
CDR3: CASSTETESNQPQHF
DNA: TGCGCCAGCAGCACGGAGACAGAGTCAAATCAGCCCCAGCATTTT

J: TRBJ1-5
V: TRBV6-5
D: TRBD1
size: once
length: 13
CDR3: CASSDREDQPQHF
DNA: TGTGCCAGCAGTGACAGGGAAGATCAGCCCCAGCATTTT

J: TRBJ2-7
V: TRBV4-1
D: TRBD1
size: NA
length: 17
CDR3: CASSHTSLGTGYYEQYF
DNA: TGCGCCAGCAGCCATACGTCTTTAGGGACAGGGTACTACGAGCAGTACTTC

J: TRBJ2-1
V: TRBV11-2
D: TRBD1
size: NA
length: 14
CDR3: CASTQQGSYNEQFF
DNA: TGTGCCAGCACGCAACAGGGGTCCTACAATGAGCAGTTCTTC

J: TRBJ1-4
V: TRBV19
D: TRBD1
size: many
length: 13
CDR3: CASTGQAVEKLFF
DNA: TGTGCCAGTACAGGACAGGCGGTGGAAAAACTGTTTTTT

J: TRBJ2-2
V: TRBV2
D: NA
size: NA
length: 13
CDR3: CATAPRQTGELFF
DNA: TGTGCCACCGCCCCTAGGCAGACCGGGGAGCTGTTTTTT

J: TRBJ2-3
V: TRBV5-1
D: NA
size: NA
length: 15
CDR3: CASSLLGTSTDTQYF
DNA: TGCGCCAGCAGCTTGTTGGGGACATCCACAGATACGCAGTATTTT

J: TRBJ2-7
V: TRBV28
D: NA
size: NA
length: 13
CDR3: CASSLDPSYEQYF
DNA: TGTGCCAGCAGTTTAGATCCAAGCTACGAGCAGTACTTC